These T cell receptor beta chains were read from a single sample in a study of shared clonotypes between healthy human individuals. Sequenced by immunoSEQ multiplex PCR; TCRdb stores in-frame clones only, minus some. This sample yields roughly 1,100,000 clones, of which roughly 80% are seen a single time; 1.4% belongs to the top ten. Sequencing was done on a sample of memory CD4+ T cells sorted from blood. These receptors were taken from a man between 18 and 29 years old in good health. Both conserved end residues are part of each CDR3. A D gene is named only where the DNA matches it firmly. Part of the rows lack a size; the others show once, few, many or a class for expanded clones.

D: .; V: TRBV6-5; J: TRBJ1-2; size: .; CDR3: CASRSGRGYTF; DNA: TGTGCCAGCAGATCAGGGCGCGGCTACACCTTC
D: TRBD1; V: TRBV10-3; J: TRBJ2-5; size: .; CDR3: CAISEKLGPSQGARETQYF; DNA: TGTGCCATCAGTGAAAAATTGGGGCCTAGTCAGGGGGCACGGGAGACCCAGTACTTC
D: TRBD1; V: TRBV7-2; J: TRBJ1-2; size: .; CDR3: CASSLELAGGVGYGYTF; DNA: TGTGCCAGCAGCTTAGAATTGGCAGGGGGCGTAGGCTATGGCTACACCTTC
D: .; V: TRBV7-9; J: TRBJ2-7; size: once; CDR3: CASSSLGGGFHEQYF; DNA: TGTGCCAGCAGCTCACTAGGGGGGGGCTTCCACGAGCAGTACTTC
D: .; V: TRBV7-2; J: TRBJ2-3; size: .; CDR3: CASSLESTTTDTQYF; DNA: TGTGCCAGCAGCTTAGAGAGCACCACCACAGATACGCAGTATTTT
D: TRBD2; V: TRBV2; J: TRBJ2-5; size: .; CDR3: CASSEEGLAAHETQYF; DNA: TGTGCCAGCAGTGAAGAAGGTCTAGCGGCCCACGAGACCCAGTACTTC
D: .; V: TRBV7-9; J: TRBJ1-5; size: many; CDR3: CASSLVNSNQPQHF; DNA: TGTGCCAGCAGCTTAGTCAATAGCAATCAGCCCCAGCATTTT
D: TRBD1; V: TRBV10-3; J: TRBJ2-1; size: .; CDR3: CAISGVWDRDHNEQFF; DNA: TGTGCCATCAGTGGCGTGTGGGACAGGGACCACAATGAGCAGTTCTTC
D: TRBD2; V: TRBV7-2; J: TRBJ2-1; size: .; CDR3: CASSLALGRAPTGNEQFF; DNA: TGTGCCAGCAGCTTAGCTTTGGGGAGGGCCCCCACGGGTAATGAGCAGTTCTTC
D: TRBD1; V: TRBV5-6; J: TRBJ1-2; size: once; CDR3: CASSLRQGAVGYGYTF; DNA: TGTGCCAGCAGCTTAAGGCAGGGGGCAGTTGGCTATGGCTACACCTTC
D: TRBD1; V: TRBV7-2; J: TRBJ1-5; size: once; CDR3: CASSPNRGTGFDQPQHF; DNA: TGTGCCAGCAGCCCTAATAGAGGGACAGGGTTCGACCAGCCCCAGCATTTT
D: TRBD2; V: TRBV5-1; J: TRBJ2-7; size: .; CDR3: CASSLRPSGGSPPYEQYF; DNA: TGCGCCAGCAGCTTGAGGCCTAGCGGGGGGTCCCCCCCCTACGAGCAGTACTTC
D: TRBD2; V: TRBV5-1; J: TRBJ2-5; size: .; CDR3: CASSLETSGRGETQYF; DNA: TGCGCCAGCAGCTTGGAGACTAGCGGGAGAGGCGAGACCCAGTACTTC
D: .; V: TRBV10-3; J: TRBJ1-2; size: .; CDR3: CASKRDNNYGYTF; DNA: TGTGCCAGCAAACGGGACAACAACTATGGCTACACCTTC
D: TRBD2; V: TRBV6-5; J: TRBJ2-1; size: .; CDR3: CASSPSSGGAVRQFF; DNA: TGTGCCAGCAGCCCATCTAGCGGGGGGGCGGTGAGGCAGTTCTTC
D: .; V: TRBV28; J: TRBJ2-5; size: .; CDR3: CASSRQGKTQYF; DNA: TGTGCCAGCAGTCGGCAGGGGAAGACCCAGTACTTC
D: .; V: TRBV29-1; J: TRBJ2-7; size: once; CDR3: CSVDGVNYEQYF; DNA: TGCAGCGTTGACGGGGTCAACTACGAGCAGTACTTC
D: .; V: TRBV7-2; J: TRBJ1-2; size: .; CDR3: CASSLGQNYGYTF; DNA: TGTGCCAGCAGCTTAGGACAGAATTATGGCTACACCTTC
D: .; V: TRBV6-5; J: TRBJ1-2; size: .; CDR3: CASSPLFNYGYTF; DNA: TGTGCCAGCAGCCCATTATTTAACTATGGCTACACCTTC
D: .; V: TRBV6-6; J: TRBJ2-7; size: .; CDR3: CASIHVRASTYEQYF; DNA: TGTGCCAGCATACACGTGCGGGCGTCCACCTACGAGCAGTACTTC
D: .; V: TRBV25-1; J: TRBJ1-2; size: .; CDR3: CASSAGRGYTF; DNA: TGTGCCAGCAGTGCTGGGCGCGGCTACACCTTC
D: .; V: TRBV2; J: TRBJ1-3; size: .; CDR3: CASSLVSAGNTIYF; DNA: TGTGCCAGCAGTCTCGTTTCGGCAGGAAACACCATATATTTT
D: TRBD1; V: TRBV5-4; J: TRBJ2-1; size: .; CDR3: CASSTGQGGWNEQFF; DNA: TGTGCCAGCAGCACAGGACAGGGGGGGTGGAATGAGCAGTTCTTC
D: TRBD2; V: TRBV7-2; J: TRBJ2-7; size: .; CDR3: CASNLSGGPYEQYF; DNA: TGTGCCAGCAATTTATCGGGGGGGCCCTACGAGCAGTACTTC
D: .; V: TRBV7-2; J: TRBJ2-7; size: once; CDR3: CASSLVADRAYEQYF; DNA: TGTGCCAGCAGCTTAGTAGCGGATAGAGCCTACGAGCAGTACTTC
D: TRBD1; V: TRBV14; J: TRBJ2-5; size: .; CDR3: CASSQDRGLETQYF; DNA: TGTGCCAGCAGCCAGGACAGGGGGCTGGAGACCCAGTACTTC
D: TRBD2; V: TRBV30; J: TRBJ2-7; size: once; CDR3: CAWSSGRASYEQYF; DNA: TGTGCCTGGAGTAGCGGGAGGGCCTCCTACGAGCAGTACTTC
D: .; V: TRBV29-1; J: TRBJ1-1; size: .; CDR3: CSVGGRANTEAFF; DNA: TGCAGCGTTGGGGGCAGGGCTAACACTGAAGCTTTCTTT
D: .; V: TRBV5-1; J: TRBJ1-2; size: .; CDR3: CASSLGNSELYGYTF; DNA: TGCGCCAGCAGCTTGGGTAACAGTGAGTTGTATGGCTACACCTTC
D: TRBD1; V: TRBV5-6; J: TRBJ1-2; size: .; CDR3: CASQDRGKNYGYTF; DNA: TGTGCCAGCCAAGACAGGGGGAAAAACTATGGCTACACCTTC
D: .; V: TRBV18; J: TRBJ1-1; size: many; CDR3: CASSPWRADTRMNTEAFF; DNA: TGTGCCAGCTCACCATGGAGGGCAGACACTAGGATGAACACTGAAGCTTTCTTT
D: .; V: TRBV10-1; J: TRBJ1-1; size: few; CDR3: CASSEITGLNTEAFF; DNA: TGCGCCAGCAGCGAAATTACAGGGTTGAACACTGAAGCTTTCTTT
D: TRBD1; V: TRBV28; J: TRBJ1-5; size: many; CDR3: CASSSLTGGGNQPQHF; DNA: TGTGCCAGCAGTTCCTTGACAGGGGGCGGCAATCAGCCCCAGCATTTT
D: .; V: TRBV19; J: TRBJ2-7; size: .; CDR3: CASSKVRQAEQYF; DNA: TGTGCCAGTAGTAAGGTCAGGCAAGCCGAGCAGTACTTC
D: .; V: TRBV7-2; J: TRBJ1-1; size: .; CDR3: CASSFAGRIPNTEAFF; DNA: TGTGCCAGCAGCTTTGCGGGGCGGATCCCGAACACTGAAGCTTTCTTT
D: .; V: TRBV4-1; J: TRBJ1-4; size: .; CDR3: CASSQGQGGEKLFF; DNA: TGCGCCAGCAGCCAAGGGCAGGGTGGGGAAAAACTGTTTTTT
D: .; V: TRBV11-3; J: TRBJ2-1; size: .; CDR3: CASSLGQIYNEQFF; DNA: TGTGCCAGCAGCTTAGGACAGATCTACAATGAGCAGTTCTTC
D: .; V: TRBV7-9; J: TRBJ2-7; size: .; CDR3: CASSLNGDYEQYF; DNA: TGTGCCAGCAGCTTAAACGGGGACTACGAGCAGTACTTC
D: .; V: TRBV25-1; J: TRBJ2-7; size: few; CDR3: CASSGAVGDYEQYF; DNA: TGTGCCAGCAGTGGGGCAGTAGGGGACTACGAGCAGTACTTC
D: .; V: TRBV28; J: TRBJ1-2; size: once; CDR3: CASTNPGFGSDTF; DNA: TGTGCCAGCACCAATCCGGGGTTTGGGTCGGACACCTTC
D: .; V: TRBV6-5; J: TRBJ2-7; size: .; CDR3: CASSYSQGSYEQYF; DNA: TGTGCCAGCAGTTACTCCCAGGGTTCCTACGAGCAGTACTTC
D: .; V: TRBV7-9; J: TRBJ1-1; size: few; CDR3: CATAQGMNTEAFF; DNA: TGTGCCACCGCGCAGGGTATGAACACTGAAGCTTTCTTT
D: .; V: TRBV5-4; J: TRBJ1-6; size: .; CDR3: CASSLGGAGGQTPLHF; DNA: TGTGCCAGCAGCTTGGGGGGGGCCGGGGGTCAGACACCCCTCCACTTT
D: .; V: TRBV30; J: TRBJ2-7; size: .; CDR3: CAWSRGAYEQYF; DNA: TGTGCCTGGAGCCGGGGGGCGTACGAGCAGTACTTC
D: .; V: TRBV28; J: TRBJ1-2; size: .; CDR3: CASRVGGFIDGYTF; DNA: TGTGCCAGCAGGGTGGGAGGGTTCATCGATGGCTACACCTTC
D: .; V: TRBV5-4; J: TRBJ1-1; size: .; CDR3: CASSLGRAEEAFF; DNA: TGTGCCAGCAGCTTGGGCAGGGCCGAGGAAGCTTTCTTT
D: .; V: TRBV27; J: TRBJ1-4; size: many; CDR3: CASKLGEVNEKLFF; DNA: TGTGCCAGCAAATTGGGAGAGGTTAATGAAAAACTGTTTTTT
D: TRBD2; V: TRBV2; J: TRBJ2-5; size: .; CDR3: CASSQAGAAETQYF; DNA: TGTGCCAGCAGCCAAGCGGGAGCAGCTGAGACCCAGTACTTC
D: .; V: TRBV7-9; J: TRBJ1-5; size: .; CDR3: CASSLEGGAGQPQHF; DNA: TGTGCCAGCAGCTTAGAGGGGGGGGCAGGTCAGCCCCAGCATTTT
D: .; V: TRBV2; J: TRBJ2-7; size: few; CDR3: CASSFGQAGEQYF; DNA: TGTGCCAGCAGTTTCGGACAGGCGGGGGAGCAGTACTTC
D: TRBD1; V: TRBV27; J: TRBJ1-5; size: .; CDR3: CASSRGQGWDQPQHF; DNA: TGTGCCAGCAGTCGGGGACAGGGATGGGACCAGCCCCAGCATTTT
D: TRBD1; V: TRBV28; J: TRBJ1-4; size: .; CDR3: CASSPPGQGAAYEKLFF; DNA: TGTGCCAGCAGTCCTCCGGGACAGGGGGCGGCCTATGAAAAACTGTTTTTT
D: .; V: TRBV5-6; J: TRBJ1-5; size: few; CDR3: CASSLSDGNQPQHF; DNA: TGTGCCAGCAGCTTGTCTGATGGCAATCAGCCCCAGCATTTT
D: .; V: TRBV5-1; J: TRBJ2-3; size: .; CDR3: CASSQDEHLTDTQYF; DNA: TGCGCCAGCAGCCAGGACGAACACCTCACAGATACGCAGTATTTT
D: .; V: TRBV27; J: TRBJ2-3; size: .; CDR3: CASSQRLSTDTQYF; DNA: TGTGCCAGCAGCCAAAGACTTAGCACAGATACGCAGTATTTT